This TCR beta chain appears in the sequencing data of a study of blood T cell repertoires in COVID-19. Overall study: Whether acute or convalescent, the COVID-19 samples came from the United States, Italy and Spain.

The trim removed 3 bases at V and 3 bases at J, leaving 6 bases unmatched. The germline gives CDR1 MNHEY, CDR2 SVGAGI. The CDR3 totals 15 residues. Only in-frame clones appear in the TCRdb table, and some are missing; sequencing was by immunoSEQ multiplex PCR. The sample shows about 75,000 clones, 88% of them seen only once. The chain joins TRBV6-5 to TRBJ2-7, with 9 bases lining up with TRBD1. Input material: peripheral blood. This clonotype was obtained from a human donor in a cohort sampled during active COVID-19. CDR3 in DNA: TGTGCCAGCAGTTATTCTGGGACAGGGAACTACGAGCAGTACTTC. Protein sequence: CASSYSGTGNYEQYF.